The source of this TCR beta chain is a study of radiotherapy plus CTLA-4 blockade in lung cancer. Study information: Disease control reached 30% to 35%, with objective responses in 15% to 20%.

Ipilimumab CTLA-4 blockade and focal radiation were given to patients with chemo-refractory metastatic non-small-cell lung cancer. Broader study findings: Early blood T cell clone dynamics, with interferon-beta, were reported to best predict response. TCR clones originating in tumors grew in number in blood after radiotherapy plus ipilimumab.

Note on this clone: The antigen is unknown.

The CDR3 is made up of 12 amino acids. Germline-derived CDR1 and CDR2 are LNHDA and SQIVND (reference sequence). Trimming removed 1 base at V and 4 bases at J, with 5 bases between. Clones were sequenced by immunoSEQ multiplex PCR, and TCRdb holds only the in-frame ones, with some missing. The top ten clones hold about 0.79% of a sample with 81,000 or so clones, about 80% of them seen once. V usage is TRBV19 and J usage is TRBJ2-7; D is uncertain. Sequenced here: peripheral blood, sampled from a patient treated with radiotherapy plus ipilimumab. The sequence derives from a human donor with non-small cell lung cancer who had stable disease on radiotherapy plus ipilimumab. CDR3 DNA sequence: TGTGCCAGTAGTATAGGGCCTTACGAGCAGTACTTC. Protein product: CASSIGPYEQYF.